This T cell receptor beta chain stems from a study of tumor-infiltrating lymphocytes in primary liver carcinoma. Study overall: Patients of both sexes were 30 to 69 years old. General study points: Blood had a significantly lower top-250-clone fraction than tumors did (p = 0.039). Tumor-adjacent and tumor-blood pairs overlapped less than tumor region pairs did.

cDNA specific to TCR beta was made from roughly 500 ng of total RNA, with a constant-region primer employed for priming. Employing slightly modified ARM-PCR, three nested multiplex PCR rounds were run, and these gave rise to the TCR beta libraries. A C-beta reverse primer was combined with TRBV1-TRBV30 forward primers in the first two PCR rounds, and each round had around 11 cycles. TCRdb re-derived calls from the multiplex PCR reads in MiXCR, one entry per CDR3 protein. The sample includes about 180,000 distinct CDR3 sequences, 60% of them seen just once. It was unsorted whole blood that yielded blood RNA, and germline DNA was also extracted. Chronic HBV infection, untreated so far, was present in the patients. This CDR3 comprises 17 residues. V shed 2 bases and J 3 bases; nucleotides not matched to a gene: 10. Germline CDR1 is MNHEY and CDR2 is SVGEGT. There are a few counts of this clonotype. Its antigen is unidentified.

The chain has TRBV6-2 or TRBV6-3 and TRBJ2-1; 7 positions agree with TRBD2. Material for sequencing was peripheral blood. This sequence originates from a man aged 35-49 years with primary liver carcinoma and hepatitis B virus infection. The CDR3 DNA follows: TGTGCCAGCAGTTACCGACTCAGGGCGGGAGTCTACAATGAGCAGTTCTTC. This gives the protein CASSYRLRAGVYNEQFF.